Below, 7 T cell receptor beta chains from the same sample are listed, as sequenced in a study of PD-L1 blockade in urothelial cancer. The sample's time point: peripheral blood 6 weeks after treatment start. Only in-frame clones appear in the TCRdb table, and some are missing; sequencing was by immunoSEQ multiplex PCR. The sample consists of tens of thousands of clones, about 91% of them appearing once. The sequences come from PBMCs, collected around atezolizumab (anti-PD-L1) treatment. The receptor source for this set is a woman older than 75 with urothelial cancer.

V and J are TRBV6-5 and TRBJ1-2; a possible D gene is TRBD1 (6 bases). V was cut by 0 bases and J by 2 bases, with 10 bases left in between. This CDR3 comprises 15 residues. Germline V gene data show CDR1 as MNHEY and CDR2 as SVGAGI. For the CDR3, the DNA is TGTGCCAGCAGTTACTCCGGGACAAGAAACTATGGCTACACCTTC. Encoded protein: CASSYSGTRNYGYTF.

The chain uses TRBV11-2 and TRBJ1-1; TRBD1 is a possible D gene (5 bases). Germline V lookup: CDR1 SGHAT, CDR2 FQNNGV. The ends were cut back, 3 bases at V and 0 bases at J, with 11 bases in the middle. The CDR3 totals 15 residues. Written as DNA, the CDR3 is TGTGCCAGCAGCTTCCGCCGGGGGTTGAACACTGAAGCTTTCTTT. As protein: CASSFRRGLNTEAFF.

This chain connects TRBV10-2 to TRBJ2-1; 11 nucleotides align to TRBD2. The germline V gene encodes CDR1 WSHSY and CDR2 SAAADI. The CDR3 runs to 16 residues. Trimming removed 3 bases from V and 3 bases from J; junction bases left unmatched: 4. The CDR3 coding sequence is TGCGCCAGCAGTGACCCACTAGCGGGAGTCTACAATGAGCAGTTCTTC. Translation: CASSDPLAGVYNEQFF.

The chain is built from TRBV10-1 and TRBJ1-5, with TRBD1 as a possible D gene (5 bases). The V end was cut by 3 bases, the J end by 6 bases, with 6 bases between. The CDR3 length is 12 residues. The germline V gene has CDR1 WNHNN and CDR2 SYGVQD (reference sequence). The CDR3 here is CASSDRAQPQHF. In DNA form, the CDR3 reads TGCGCCAGCAGTGACAGGGCTCAGCCCCAGCATTTT.

The chain has TRBV5-1 and TRBJ2-3; 8 bases line up with TRBD2. CDR3 length equals 16 residues. The V and J ends lost 7 bases and 3 bases, in that order; junction bases with no gene match: 13. The germline CDR1 and CDR2 sequences are SGHRS and YFSETQ. The CDR3 is CASYSGMVRGTDTQYF. The CDR3, as DNA: TGCGCCAGCTATAGCGGGATGGTTAGGGGGACAGATACGCAGTATTTT.

The genes are TRBV6-5 and TRBJ1-1; 7 bases are shared with TRBD1. CDR1 and CDR2 (germline): MNHEY, SVGAGI. The CDR3 loop spans 14 amino acids. Trimming took 6 bases from V and 3 from J; bases not matched to a gene: 7. CDR3 sequence: CASSSRGADTEAFF. The CDR3 DNA reads TGTGCCAGCAGCTCCAGGGGGGCGGACACTGAAGCTTTCTTT.

The V call is TRBV4-2, the J call TRBJ2-1; no clear D gene. V gave up 0 bases and J gave up 0 bases, with 9 bases separating them. Germline CDR1 LGHNA, CDR2 YNFKEQ. This CDR3 region has 16 residues. CDR3 DNA: TGTGCCAGCAGCCAAGATCCCCTGAGCTCCTACAATGAGCAGTTCTTC. Protein: CASSQDPLSSYNEQFF.